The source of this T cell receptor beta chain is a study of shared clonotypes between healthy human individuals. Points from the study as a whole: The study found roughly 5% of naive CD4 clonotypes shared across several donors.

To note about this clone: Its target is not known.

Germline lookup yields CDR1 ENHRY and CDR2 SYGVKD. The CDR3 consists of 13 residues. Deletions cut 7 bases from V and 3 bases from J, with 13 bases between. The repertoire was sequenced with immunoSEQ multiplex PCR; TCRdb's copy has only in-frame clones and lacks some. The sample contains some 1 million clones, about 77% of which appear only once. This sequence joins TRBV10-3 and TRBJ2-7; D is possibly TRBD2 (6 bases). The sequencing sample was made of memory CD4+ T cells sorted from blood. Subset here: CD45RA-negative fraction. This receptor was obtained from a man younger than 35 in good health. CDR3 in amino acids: CAINGGSGYEQYF. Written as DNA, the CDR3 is TGTGCCATCAATGGGGGGAGTGGCTACGAGCAGTACTTC.